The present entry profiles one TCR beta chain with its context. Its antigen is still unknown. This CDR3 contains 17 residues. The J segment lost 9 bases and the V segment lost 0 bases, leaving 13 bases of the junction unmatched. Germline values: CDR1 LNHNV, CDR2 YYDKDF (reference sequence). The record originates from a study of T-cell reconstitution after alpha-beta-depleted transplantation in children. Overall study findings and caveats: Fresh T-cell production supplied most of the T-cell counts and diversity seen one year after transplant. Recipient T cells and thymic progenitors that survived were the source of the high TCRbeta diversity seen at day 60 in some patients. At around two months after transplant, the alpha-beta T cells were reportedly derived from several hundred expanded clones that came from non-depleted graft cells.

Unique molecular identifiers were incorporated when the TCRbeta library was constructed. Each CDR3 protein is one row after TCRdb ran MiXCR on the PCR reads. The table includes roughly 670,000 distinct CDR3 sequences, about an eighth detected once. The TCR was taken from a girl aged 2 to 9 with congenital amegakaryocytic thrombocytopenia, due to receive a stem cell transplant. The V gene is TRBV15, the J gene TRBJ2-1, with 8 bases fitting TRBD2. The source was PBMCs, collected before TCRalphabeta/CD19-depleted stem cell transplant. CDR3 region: CATSRDSTGGLWSEQFF. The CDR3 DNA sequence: TGTGCCACCAGCAGAGATTCCACGGGAGGGCTTTGGAGTGAGCAGTTCTTC.